One and the same sample provided the 32 T cell receptor beta chains below, sequenced in a study of cytomegalovirus exposure and HLA in healthy donors. Researchers ran the PCR with 60 Vbeta and 13 Jbeta primers. Assay used: immunoSEQ multiplex PCR; TCRdb lists only in-frame clones, some missing. The data show roughly 68,000 clones, 65% to 80% seen once. Sequencing was carried out using PBMCs. The receptors originated from a man aged 35-49 years in good health and CMV-seropositive.

V gene TRBV12-5 combines with J gene TRBJ2-5, with D unresolved. The germline CDR1 and CDR2 sequences are LGHNT and FRNRAP. CDR3 length: 13 residues. Trimming took off 2 bases at V and 1 base at J, with 5 bases between the two ends. The CDR3 loop is CASGLSVQETQYF. CDR3 bases: TGTGCTAGTGGTTTGTCAGTCCAAGAGACCCAGTACTTC.

This clone is labeled medium-sized. The chain recombines TRBV28 with TRBJ1-3; D call uncertain. CDR1 and CDR2 (germline): MDHEN, SYDVKM. The CDR3 loop spans 15 amino acids. Trimming took off 3 bases at V and 0 bases at J, with 9 bases between the two ends. CDR3 amino acids: CASSFWRSSGNTIYF. The CDR3 DNA follows: TGTGCCAGCAGTTTTTGGCGGTCCTCTGGAAACACCATATATTTT. The whole variable domain, remainder taken from reference TRBV28 and TRBJ1-3, is DVKVTQSSRYLVKRTGEKVFLECVQDMDHENMFWYRQDPGLGLRLIYFSYDVKMKEKGDIPEGYSVSREKKERFSLILESASTNQTSMYLCASSFWRSSGNTIYFGEGSWLTVV.

The chain has TRBV28 and TRBJ1-2; D is possibly TRBD1 (6 bases). CDR1 is MDHEN and CDR2 is SYDVKM in the germline V gene. The CDR3 spans 12 residues. The V end was cut by 11 bases, the J end by 4 bases, with 14 bases between. CDR3 sequence reads: CASGGRSYGYTF. The CDR3 nucleotides read TGTGCCTCGGGGGGCCGCAGCTATGGCTACACCTTC.

This clone was seen a handful of times. The chain couples TRBV7-2 to TRBJ1-1; tentative D call: TRBD1 (5 bases). V was cut by 4 bases and J by 0 bases, with 6 bases left in between. This CDR3 has 13 amino acids. Per the germline V gene, CDR1 is SGHTA and CDR2 is FQGNSA. The CDR3 DNA sequence: TGTGCCAGCAGCTCAGGGTTGAACACTGAAGCTTTCTTT. It codes for CASSSGLNTEAFF.

The rearrangement uses TRBV5-1 and TRBJ2-2; D possibly corresponds to TRBD1 (5 bases). Trimming removed 0 bases at V and 0 bases at J, with 6 bases between. The CDR3 runs to 15 residues. CDR1 and CDR2 from the germline V gene are SGHRS and YFSETQ. The CDR3 DNA sequence: TGCGCCAGCAGCTTGGCAGGGCCGAACACCGGGGAGCTGTTTTTT. Its protein product is CASSLAGPNTGELFF. Combining the CDR3 with reference TRBV5-1 and TRBJ2-2 gives the whole variable domain KAGVTQTPRYLIKTRGQQVTLSCSPISGHRSVSWYQQTPGQGLQFLFEYFSETQRNKGNFPGRFSGRQFSNSRSEMNVSTLELGDSALYLCASSLAGPNTGELFFGEGSRLTVL.

The chain combines TRBV4-1 with TRBJ1-3; 12 bases map to TRBD1. V trimming: 3 bases; J trimming: 4 bases; junction bases outside the gene matches: 4. The V gene's germline CDR1 is MGHRA and CDR2 YSYEKL. The CDR3 runs 16 residues. CDR3 in amino acids: CASSQGQGARGNTIYF. The CDR3 DNA reads as TGCGCCAGCAGCCAGGGACAGGGGGCAAGGGGAAACACCATATATTTT.

The chain links TRBV6-5 to TRBJ1-2, with D uncertain. The CDR3 spans 12 residues. Trimming stripped 5 bases from V and 5 bases from J, with 9 bases between. Germline lookup yields CDR1 MNHEY and CDR2 SVGAGI. The CDR3 reads CASSPGLYGYTF. In nucleotides, the CDR3 is TGTGCCAGCAGTCCAGGCTTGTATGGCTACACCTTC.

The J gene is TRBJ1-3, the V gene TRBV4-2; D is uncertain. The V gene lost 2 bases and the J gene lost 6 bases, with 5 bases spanning the gap. Germline CDR1 LGHNA, CDR2 YNFKEQ. The CDR3 is 12 amino acids. The CDR3 reads CASSQSSNTIYF. CDR3 DNA sequence: TGTGCCAGCAGCCAATCGTCAAACACCATATATTTT.

This chain links TRBV7-9 with TRBJ2-2, with D unclear. The V gene's germline CDR1 is SEHNR and CDR2 FQNEAQ (reference sequence). Deletions cut 7 bases from V and 5 bases from J, with 5 bases between. The CDR3 covers 11 residues. CDR3 residues: CASTQTGELFF. The CDR3 DNA sequence: TGTGCCAGCACCCAGACCGGGGAGCTGTTTTTT. The whole variable domain, remainder taken from reference TRBV7-9 and TRBJ2-2, is DTGVSQNPRHKITKRGQNVTFRCDPISEHNRLYWYRQTLGQGPEFLTYFQNEAQLEKSRLLSDRFSAERPKGSFSTLEIQRTEQGDSAMYLCASTQTGELFFGEGSRLTVL.

This rearrangement joins TRBV16 to TRBJ2-2; no firm D call. Germline CDR1 reads KGHSY; CDR2 reads FQNENV. There are 14 residues in the CDR3. The V end lost 0 bases, the J end lost 4 bases, and 6 bases lay between the germline ends. CDR3 DNA sequence: TGTGCCAGCAGCCAATCTCTAAGCACCGGGGAGCTGTTTTTT. It yields the protein CASSQSLSTGELFF.

The rearrangement joins TRBV7-2 to TRBJ2-3; no clear D gene. This CDR3 contains 15 residues. V dropped 5 bases and J dropped 4 bases, with 16 bases sitting between them. Germline values: CDR1 SGHTA, CDR2 FQGNSA. For the CDR3, the DNA is TGTGCCAGCAGCGCAGGCTTTACGATGGCAGATACGCAGTATTTT. Translating it yields CASSAGFTMADTQYF.

The chain combines TRBV7-9 with TRBJ2-5, with TRBD2 identical over 11 bases. The germline V gene encodes CDR1 SEHNR and CDR2 FQNEAQ (reference sequence). V shed 5 bases, J shed 2 bases, and the junction held 7 bases outside the gene matches. There are 16 residues in the CDR3. This chain's CDR3 is CASSLRLAGPQETQYF. The CDR3 DNA sequence: TGTGCCAGCAGCCTTAGACTAGCGGGGCCTCAAGAGACCCAGTACTTC.

The chain carries TRBV7-9 and TRBJ2-3, with 7 nucleotides matching TRBD2. The CDR3 contains 14 residues. Per germline, CDR1 SEHNR and CDR2 FQNEAQ (reference sequence). V lost 8 bases to trimming and J lost 0 bases; unmatched junction nucleotides: 5. The CDR3: CASRSGASTDTQYF. DNA for the CDR3: TGTGCCAGCCGGAGCGGGGCTAGCACAGATACGCAGTATTTT.

The DNA for the CDR3 is TGTGCCAGTAGTATAGTTCAGGGGCGGGCTTTCTTT. It yields the protein CASSIVQGRAFF. J is TRBJ1-1 and V is TRBV19; a possible D gene is TRBD1 (6 bases). Germline values: CDR1 LNHDA, CDR2 SQIVND (reference sequence). V lost 1 base and J lost 11, with 11 bases in between. The CDR3 spans 12 residues. Supplemented by reference TRBV19 and TRBJ1-1, the full variable domain reads DGGITQSPKYLFRKEGQNVTLSCEQNLNHDAMYWYRQDPGQGLRLIYYSQIVNDFQKGDIAEGYSVSREKKESFPLTVTSAQKNPTAFYLCASSIVQGRAFFGQGTRLTVV.

This clone was detected only a few times. This sample includes further DNA sequences coding for the same CDR3. The chain employs TRBV19 and TRBJ1-5, with TRBD1 as a possible D gene (5 bases). Trimming shortened V by 3 bases and J by 5 bases, and 8 bases separated the two germline ends. The CDR3 has 13 amino acids. Germline V gives CDR1 LNHDA, CDR2 SQIVND (reference sequence). CDR3 sequence (DNA): TGTGCCAGTAGTATCGACAGTTATCAGCCCCAGCATTTT. Its translation is CASSIDSYQPQHF.

The sample holds a few counts of this clone. The J gene is TRBJ2-5, the V gene TRBV19, with D unresolved. The CDR3 runs 15 residues. Trimming pared 5 bases from V and 5 bases from J, leaving 18 bases between. Per germline, CDR1 LNHDA and CDR2 SQIVND (reference sequence). The CDR3 coding sequence is TGTGCCAGTAGTTGGTCTCCTGGAGTGTGGGAGACCCAGTACTTC. This gives the protein CASSWSPGVWETQYF.

This chain joins TRBV28 and TRBJ2-7; unclear D gene. The CDR3 consists of 12 residues. V was pared by 4 bases and J by 2 bases, with 6 bases between. The germline V gene has CDR1 MDHEN and CDR2 SYDVKM. The CDR3: CASSSTTYEQYF. Written as DNA, the CDR3 is TGTGCCAGCAGTTCTACTACCTACGAGCAGTACTTC.

CDR3 sequence: CASSPGTGSSYEQYF. In DNA form, the CDR3 reads TGTGCCAGCAGTCCCGGGACAGGGAGCTCCTACGAGCAGTACTTC. The chain joins TRBV6-5 to TRBJ2-7, with TRBD1 matching 9 bases. Germline CDR1 MNHEY, CDR2 SVGAGI. J lost 0 bases, V lost 5 bases, and 5 bases had no gene match. There are 15 residues in the CDR3.

This clone was observed a handful of times. Here the CDR3 reads CASSTRLVNEQFF. DNA for the CDR3: TGTGCCAGCAGTACCCGACTAGTTAATGAGCAGTTCTTC. The rearrangement uses TRBV6-5 and TRBJ2-1; D is perhaps TRBD2 (6 bases). From germline, CDR1 is MNHEY and CDR2 SVGAGI. The CDR3 is made up of 13 amino acids. V was clipped by 5 bases and J by 7 bases, with 12 bases between them.

There are a few counts of this clone. This chain uses TRBV6-5 with TRBJ2-5; maybe TRBD2 (5 bases). Trimming stripped 0 bases from V and 5 bases from J, with 7 bases between. CDR1 MNHEY and CDR2 SVGAGI come from the germline V gene. CDR3 length: 13 residues. This CDR3 is CASSYSGAETQYF. CDR3 DNA: TGTGCCAGCAGTTACTCGGGAGCGGAGACCCAGTACTTC.

The chain couples TRBV19 to TRBJ1-5; D is unresolved. The germline V and J ends were trimmed by 10 bases and 0 bases, with 13 bases remaining between them. Per the germline V gene, CDR1 is LNHDA and CDR2 is SQIVND (reference sequence). The CDR3 spans 14 residues. Written as DNA, the CDR3 is TGTGCCACCACAGATCTTTATAGCAATCAGCCCCAGCATTTT. Its translation is CATTDLYSNQPQHF.

This clone was counted once. The V gene is TRBV4-1, the J gene TRBJ2-1; 10 bases are a match to TRBD2. The ends lost 9 bases at V and 4 bases at J; junction bases unmatched: 3. The V gene's germline CDR1 is MGHRA and CDR2 YSYEKL. The CDR3 sequence is 13 residues long. Here the CDR3 DNA reads TGCGCCAGTAATAGCGGGGGGTACAATGAGCAGTTCTTC. It encodes CASNSGGYNEQFF.

The table lists this clone with a few counts. V and J are TRBV2 and TRBJ1-2; D is unresolved. Germline lookup yields CDR1 SNHLY and CDR2 FYNNEI. The CDR3 runs 13 residues. The germline V and J ends were trimmed by 8 bases and 11 bases, with 21 bases remaining between them. The CDR3 region is CASEEGALQTYTF. CDR3 sequence (DNA): TGTGCCAGCGAGGAGGGAGCACTACAAACATACACCTTC.

The V gene is TRBV19, the J gene TRBJ1-3; D perhaps matches TRBD1 (5 bases). Germline CDR1 LNHDA, CDR2 SQIVND (reference sequence). The CDR3 length is 15 residues. Trimming pared 7 bases from V and 1 base from J, leaving 14 bases between. The CDR3 region is CASTEGQGSGNTIYF. CDR3 sequence (DNA): TGTGCCAGTACGGAAGGGCAGGGTTCTGGAAACACCATATATTTT. The entire variable domain, with the rest obtained from reference TRBV19 and TRBJ1-3, is as follows: DGGITQSPKYLFRKEGQNVTLSCEQNLNHDAMYWYRQDPGQGLRLIYYSQIVNDFQKGDIAEGYSVSREKKESFPLTVTSAQKNPTAFYLCASTEGQGSGNTIYFGEGSWLTVV.

The rearrangement joins TRBV5-1 to TRBJ2-1; the match to TRBD1 covers 7 bases. The CDR3 spans 16 residues. The germline V gene encodes CDR1 SGHRS and CDR2 YFSETQ. The trim removed 0 bases at V and 5 bases at J, leaving 8 bases unmatched. The CDR3 sequence: CASSLEVGQGDNEQFF. DNA for the CDR3: TGCGCCAGCAGCTTGGAGGTAGGGCAGGGGGACAATGAGCAGTTCTTC.

The rearrangement joins TRBV11-3 to TRBJ1-6; unclear D gene. The CDR3 covers 17 residues. Germline lookup yields CDR1 SGHNT and CDR2 YENEEA. V was cut by 1 base and J by 0 bases, with 10 bases left in between. DNA of the CDR3: TGTGCCAGCAGCTTAGGGGTAGGGAGCTCCTATAATTCACCCCTCCACTTT. This codes for CASSLGVGSSYNSPLHF. The full variable domain, its missing parts supplied by reference TRBV11-3 and TRBJ1-6, is EAGVVQSPRYKIIEKKQPVAFWCNPISGHNTLYWYLQNLGQGPELLIRYENEEAVDDSQLPKDRFSAERLKGVDSTLKIQPAELGDSAVYLCASSLGVGSSYNSPLHFGNGTRLTVT.

The chain carries TRBV18 and TRBJ1-1, with D perhaps matching TRBD1 (6 bases). This CDR3 region has 15 residues. In germline, CDR1 is KGHSH, CDR2 LQKENI. Deletions cut 4 bases from V and 4 bases from J, with 16 bases between. The CDR3, as DNA: TGTGCCAGCTCACTCGACAGGAATGGTATCACTGAAGCTTTCTTT. This codes for CASSLDRNGITEAFF.

This clone has just one count. The J gene is TRBJ2-7, the V gene TRBV7-2; 9 bases are shared with TRBD1. Germline CDR1 is SGHTA and CDR2 is FQGNSA. CDR3 length: 18 amino acids. The V and J ends lost 2 bases and 6 bases, in that order; junction bases with no gene match: 17. The CDR3 DNA reads as TGTGCCAGCAGCTTATCCGGGACAGGGTATCCCAGGGTCGCCGAGCAGTACTTC. Translation: CASSLSGTGYPRVAEQYF.

V usage is TRBV13 and J usage is TRBJ2-3; 7 bases align to TRBD1. V was pared by 5 bases and J by 1 base, with 12 bases of the junction left unmatched. The CDR3 totals 17 residues. Per the germline V gene, CDR1 is PRHDT and CDR2 is FYEKMQ (reference sequence). Here the CDR3 reads CASSKKTSGTGTDTQYF. CDR3 DNA sequence: TGTGCCAGCAGCAAAAAAACCTCCGGGACAGGCACAGATACGCAGTATTTT.

This clone was seen a single time. The J gene is TRBJ1-6, the V gene TRBV9; 7 bases align to TRBD1. The V gene's germline CDR1 is SGDLS and CDR2 YYNGEE. The CDR3 runs to 14 residues. The V segment lost 0 bases and the J segment 9 bases; nucleotides outside the gene matches: 3. This CDR3 reads CASSVGGGTSPLHF. For the CDR3, the DNA is TGTGCCAGCAGCGTAGGAGGGGGCACTTCACCCCTCCACTTT.

This clone was detected only a few times. The chain employs TRBV4-3 and TRBJ1-6, with D unresolved. The CDR3 is 13 residues long. Germline V gene sequence: CDR1 LGHNA, CDR2 YSLEER. Trimming cost V 1 base and J 8 bases, with 6 bases left between them. As DNA, the CDR3 is TGCGCCAGCAGCCAAGTTCGAGATTCACCCCTCCACTTT. Translating it yields CASSQVRDSPLHF.

For the CDR3, the DNA is TGTGCCAGCAGCCCTCAGGGGCACGAGCAGTACTTC. As protein: CASSPQGHEQYF. The rearrangement links TRBV14 to TRBJ2-7, with D possibly TRBD1 on 6 matching bases. Germline CDR1 SGHDN, CDR2 FVKESK. Trimming cost V 4 bases and J 5 bases, with 9 bases left between them. The CDR3 is 12 residues long.